This T cell receptor beta chain was identified during a study of OX40 agonist ivuxolimab in advanced cancers. Sequencing used immunoSEQ multiplex PCR; TCRdb keeps in-frame clones, though not all of them. The sample holds tens of thousands of clones, approximately 86% seen once. The table lists this clone with a count of one. Here the sequenced sample was CD4+ or CD8+ T cells sorted from blood, taken in a trial of the OX40 agonist ivuxolimab. This sequence originates from an adult with an advanced solid tumor such as melanoma, head and neck, liver or kidney cancer.

CDR3 amino acids: CAWSAKSGGLQETQYF. In DNA form, the CDR3 reads TGTGCCTGGAGTGCCAAGTCGGGGGGCCTCCAAGAGACCCAGTACTTC. V gene TRBV30 combines with J gene TRBJ2-5; D perhaps matches TRBD2 (7 bases). Trimming left V 1 base short and J 1 base short, with 16 bases between. The CDR3 has 16 amino acids. Germline V gives CDR1 GTSNPN, CDR2 SVGIG (reference sequence).